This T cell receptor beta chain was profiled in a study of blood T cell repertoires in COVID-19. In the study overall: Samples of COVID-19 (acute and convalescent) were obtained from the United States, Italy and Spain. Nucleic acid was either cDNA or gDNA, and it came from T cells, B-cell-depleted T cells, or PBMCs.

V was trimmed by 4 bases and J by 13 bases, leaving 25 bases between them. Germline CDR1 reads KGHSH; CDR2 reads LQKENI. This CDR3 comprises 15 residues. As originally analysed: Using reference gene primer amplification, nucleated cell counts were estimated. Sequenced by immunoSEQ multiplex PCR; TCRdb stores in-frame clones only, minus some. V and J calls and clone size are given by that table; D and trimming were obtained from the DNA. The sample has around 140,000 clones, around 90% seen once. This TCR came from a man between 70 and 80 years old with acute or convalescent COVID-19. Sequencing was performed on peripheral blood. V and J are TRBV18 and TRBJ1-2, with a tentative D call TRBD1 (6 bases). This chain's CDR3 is CASSRSQDRQSSGTF. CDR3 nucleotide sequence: TGTGCCAGCTCACGGTCCCAGGACAGACAAAGTTCGGGCACCTTC.